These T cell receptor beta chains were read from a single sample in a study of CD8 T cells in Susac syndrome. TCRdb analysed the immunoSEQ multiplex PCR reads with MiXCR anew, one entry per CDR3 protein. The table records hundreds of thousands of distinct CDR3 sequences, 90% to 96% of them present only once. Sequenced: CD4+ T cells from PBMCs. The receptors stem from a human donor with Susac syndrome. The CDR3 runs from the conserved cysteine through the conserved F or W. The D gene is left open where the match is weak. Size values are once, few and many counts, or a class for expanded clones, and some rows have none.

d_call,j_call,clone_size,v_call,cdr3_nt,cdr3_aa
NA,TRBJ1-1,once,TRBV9,TGTGCCAGCAGCTCCCAAGGCGGGCGCGGGAACACTGAAGCTTTCTTT,CASSSQGGRGNTEAFF
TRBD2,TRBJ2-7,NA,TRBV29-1,TGCAGCGTTGACAAGCGGGAGGGGGGCTACGAGCAGTACTTC,CSVDKREGGYEQYF
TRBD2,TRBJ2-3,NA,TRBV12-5,TGTGCTAGTGGTTTGGCCTTAGCGGGACGTACAGATACGCAGTATTTT,CASGLALAGRTDTQYF
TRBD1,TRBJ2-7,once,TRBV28,TGTGCCAGCAGTGTGAAGTTACAGGGGGGCTACGAGCAGTACTTC,CASSVKLQGGYEQYF
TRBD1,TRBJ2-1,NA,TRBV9,TGTGCCAGCAGCGGGACAGGGGCGGACTATGAGCAGTTCTTC,CASSGTGADYEQFF
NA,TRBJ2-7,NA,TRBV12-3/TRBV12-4,TGTGCCAGCAGTTTAGGCCGGACAGTGCATACCTACGAGCAGTACTTC,CASSLGRTVHTYEQYF
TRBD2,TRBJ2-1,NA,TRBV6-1,TGTGCCAGCAGTGAATTGACTAGCGGGAGGAATGAGCAGTTCTTC,CASSELTSGRNEQFF
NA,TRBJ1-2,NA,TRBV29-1,TGCAGCGCTAACAGCGATTGGACTAACTATGGCTACACCTTC,CSANSDWTNYGYTF
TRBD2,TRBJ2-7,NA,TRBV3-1,TGTGCCAGCAGCCAACTTAGCGGGAGCCACGAGCAGTACTTC,CASSQLSGSHEQYF
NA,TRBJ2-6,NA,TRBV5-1,TGCGCCAGCAGCCCGGATGGAGGGGCTGGGGCCAACGTCCTGACTTTC,CASSPDGGAGANVLTF